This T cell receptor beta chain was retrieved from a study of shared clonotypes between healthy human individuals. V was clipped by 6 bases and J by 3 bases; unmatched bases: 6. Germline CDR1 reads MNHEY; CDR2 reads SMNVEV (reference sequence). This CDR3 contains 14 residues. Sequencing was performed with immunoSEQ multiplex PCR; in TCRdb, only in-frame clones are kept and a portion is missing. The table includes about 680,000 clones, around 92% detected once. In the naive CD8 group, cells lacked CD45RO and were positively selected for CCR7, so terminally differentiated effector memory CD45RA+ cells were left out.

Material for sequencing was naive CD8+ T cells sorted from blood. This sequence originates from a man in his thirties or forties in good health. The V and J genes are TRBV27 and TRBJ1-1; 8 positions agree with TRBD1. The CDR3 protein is CASSPGTGYTEAFF. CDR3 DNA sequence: TGTGCCAGCAGCCCCGGGACAGGCTACACTGAAGCTTTCTTT.